This T cell receptor beta chain derives from a study of CD8 T cells in ankylosing spondylitis (dated by TCRdb to 2016 to 2017). Background for the entire study: The study profiled T cell receptor beta repertoires in healthy donors and ankylosing spondylitis patients to find disease-linked TCR variants. The whole study cohort included 95 to 130 healthy donors and 25 ankylosing spondylitis patients. Peripheral blood samples were taken, and synovial fluid was additionally collected from ankylosing spondylitis patients.

This clonotype was counted at least ten times. There is no known antigen for this receptor. No qualities accompany the bases; no much larger clone lies one base away. The paper's findings and limits, for the study overall: Blood from ankylosing spondylitis patients appeared to be characterized by a TCR beta motif made up of about 8 highly homologous amino acid variants. The disease-linked clones were reported to be significantly enriched in matched synovial fluid samples from ankylosing spondylitis patients. Some motif variants were previously reported in synovial fluid and blood of reactive arthritis patients, suggesting common disease-initiation mechanisms. A CD8+ phenotype was shown by the disease-linked clones, which were found at relatively low frequencies in peripheral blood.

The instrument was an Illumina HiSeq 2500. TCR beta libraries were prepared by quantitative 5'-RACE with molecular barcodes. Concerning the study's data processing: A new computational method based on a probabilistic model of VDJ rearrangement was used to identify disease-linked TCR variants. TCRdb handled the public reads itself, with Q25 trimming in fastp and clone calling in MiXCR, and kept productive beta chains. Identical CDR3 protein sequences are pooled into one entry, listed with their most common genes and DNA. The V and J calls were not made by the authors but by TCRdb's processing. This sample lists about 240,000 distinct CDR3 sequences; around 25% were detected once. The top ten clonotypes cover approximately 0.61% of the sample. Material for sequencing was blood, either unsorted or a sorted T cell fraction (not recorded which). The TCR was taken from a male donor with ankylosing spondylitis or in good health (not recorded which).

The CDR3 corresponds to CASSARGRGVDTQYF. The DNA is as follows: TGTGCCAGCAGCGCCAGGGGGCGAGGAGTAGATACGCAGTATTTT. The chain joins TRBV11-2 to TRBJ2-3; TRBD1 matches 8 bases in the middle. CDR1 and CDR2, looked up from the germline V gene, are SGHAT and FQNNGV. Including the terminal cysteine and phenylalanine, the CDR3 comprises 15 residues. The sequence is cut down to CDR3 DNA, 45 bases in frame from base 1. From V the trimming removes 5 bases and from J it removes 5 bases, while the gene matches leave 9 bases of the junction unaccounted for.